The entry below gives a single TCR beta chain sequence along with its context. Its specificity is not known. The record originates from a study of vaccination and CD4 T cells after COVID-19. Background on the study: Vaccination of participants consisted of two doses of either BNT162b2 or mRNA-1273 vaccine.

The sample's treatment: approximately nine-day PBMC culture with coronavirus spike peptide pools or control peptides (ViraFEST assay). T cells were expanded with peptide pools, and expanded clonotypes were identified by TCR sequencing. Sequencing of the DNA from cultured CD4+ T cells was carried out with the Oncomine TCR Beta short-read assay. TCRdb recomputed calls from the PCR reads with MiXCR, one row per CDR3 protein. The sample consists of 15,000 to 20,000 distinct CDR3 sequences, approximately 48% of them appearing once. Germline lookup yields CDR1 DFQATT and CDR2 SNEGSKA (reference sequence). V dropped 6 bases and J dropped 4 bases, with 18 bases sitting between them. CDR3 length equals 14 residues.

The chain employs TRBV20-1 and TRBJ1-1; a weak D match, TRBD1 (6 bases). Sequenced: cultured CD4+ T cells from blood. The TCR was taken from a human donor with COVID-19. Here the CDR3 reads CSAPLNGGRTEAFF. In nucleotides, the CDR3 is TGCAGTGCACCCCTCAACGGGGGGCGCACTGAAGCTTTCTTT.